The rows below give T cell receptor beta chains drawn from one sample of a study of cytomegalovirus exposure and HLA in healthy donors. Libraries were prepared by immunoSEQ multiplex PCR; TCRdb keeps only in-frame clonotypes and omits some of them. The sample lists some 200,000 clones, 79% occurring once. The sample consisted of PBMCs. All receptors come from a woman aged 45-65 years in good health and CMV-seronegative. Both conserved end residues are part of each CDR3. The order of the fields is V gene, CDR3 length, clone size, J gene, D gene, CDR3 DNA, CDR3 protein. The D gene is left open where the match is weak. Size tells how often a clone was seen (once, few, many) or the class of an expanded clone, and some rows leave it out.

v_gene: TRBV28; len: 15; abundance: .; j_gene: TRBJ1-6; d_gene: .; CDR3nt: TGTGCCAGCAGTTCCCTACAGGGTGGTAATTCACCCCTCCACTTT; CDR3aa: CASSSLQGGNSPLHF
v_gene: TRBV9; len: 15; abundance: .; j_gene: TRBJ2-7; d_gene: .; CDR3nt: TGTGCCAGCAGCGTAGAACAGATACCAACCTACGAGCAGTACTTC; CDR3aa: CASSVEQIPTYEQYF
v_gene: TRBV28; len: 17; abundance: .; j_gene: TRBJ1-3; d_gene: TRBD1; CDR3nt: TGTGCCAGCAGTTTAGGCGGACAGGGGGCTCGGGGAAACACCATATATTTT; CDR3aa: CASSLGGQGARGNTIYF
v_gene: TRBV19; len: 16; abundance: .; j_gene: TRBJ2-1; d_gene: TRBD2; CDR3nt: TGTGCCAGTAAAGGGCCGGGACTAGCGGGGGTCAATGAGCAGTTCTTC; CDR3aa: CASKGPGLAGVNEQFF
v_gene: TRBV11-3; len: 15; abundance: once; j_gene: TRBJ2-1; d_gene: .; CDR3nt: TGTGCCAGCAGCCGTTCAGGAGGACCCTACAATGAGCAGTTCTTC; CDR3aa: CASSRSGGPYNEQFF
v_gene: TRBV6-4; len: 17; abundance: .; j_gene: TRBJ2-5; d_gene: TRBD2; CDR3nt: TGTGCCAGCAGTGCGTATTCGATTAGGGCTAGCGGGGAGACCCAGTACTTC; CDR3aa: CASSAYSIRASGETQYF
v_gene: TRBV19; len: 15; abundance: .; j_gene: TRBJ1-2; d_gene: TRBD1; CDR3nt: TGTGCCAGTAGTACTGGGACAGCGAAATTGTATGGCTACACCTTC; CDR3aa: CASSTGTAKLYGYTF
v_gene: TRBV6-1; len: 13; abundance: once; j_gene: TRBJ2-7; d_gene: TRBD2; CDR3nt: TGTGCCAGCAGTGAAGCTCGGGGGGGAGAGCAGTACTTC; CDR3aa: CASSEARGGEQYF
v_gene: TRBV4-2; len: 14; abundance: .; j_gene: TRBJ1-3; d_gene: .; CDR3nt: TGTGCCAGCAGCCAAGAACGACGGAGCGTCACCATATATTTT; CDR3aa: CASSQERRSVTIYF
v_gene: TRBV10-3; len: 19; abundance: .; j_gene: TRBJ2-6; d_gene: .; CDR3nt: TGTGCCATCAGTGATCCCTTAGACTTTATCAAGGCTGGGGCCAACGTCCTGACTTTC; CDR3aa: CAISDPLDFIKAGANVLTF
v_gene: TRBV2; len: 14; abundance: .; j_gene: TRBJ2-2; d_gene: .; CDR3nt: TGTGCCAGCGCCCCGACCCGGGTGGTCGGGGAGCTGTTTTTT; CDR3aa: CASAPTRVVGELFF
v_gene: TRBV28; len: 17; abundance: .; j_gene: TRBJ2-7; d_gene: TRBD2; CDR3nt: TGTGCCAGCAGTACTCCGCGGGGGGCTCATAACTCCTACGAGCAGTACTTC; CDR3aa: CASSTPRGAHNSYEQYF
v_gene: TRBV27; len: 16; abundance: once; j_gene: TRBJ2-1; d_gene: TRBD2; CDR3nt: TGTGCCAGCAGTTTATTGGTTAGCGGGAGGCACAATGAGCAGTTCTTC; CDR3aa: CASSLLVSGRHNEQFF
v_gene: TRBV29-1; len: 13; abundance: once; j_gene: TRBJ2-1; d_gene: .; CDR3nt: TGCAGGAAACCGGGACTCCGACGGGATGAGCAGTTCTTC; CDR3aa: CRKPGLRRDEQFF
v_gene: TRBV7-2; len: 13; abundance: .; j_gene: TRBJ2-7; d_gene: .; CDR3nt: TGTGCCAGCAGCTTGAGTCAGGGTGGCGAGCAGTACTTC; CDR3aa: CASSLSQGGEQYF
v_gene: TRBV15; len: 17; abundance: .; j_gene: TRBJ2-2; d_gene: .; CDR3nt: TGTGCCACCAGCAGAGAAATCAGGGGTAGCGACACCGGGGAGCTGTTTTTT; CDR3aa: CATSREIRGSDTGELFF